This TCR beta chain is from a study of shared clonotypes between healthy human individuals. CD45RO-negative CD8 cells positively selected for CCR7 made up the naive population, which excluded terminally differentiated effector memory CD45RA+ cells. Healthy HIV-negative adults without recent acute infections or vaccinations served as donors. On this clone: No antigen is known for it. Other DNA sequences from this sample encode an identical CDR3 as well.

This table comes from immunoSEQ multiplex PCR, and its TCRdb copy is limited to in-frame clones, with some not included. The sample yields roughly 590,000 clones, around 95% seen once. Study-wide results and limits: Sequencing depth was a factor that was expected to affect clonotype sharing among donors.

The CDR3 runs 13 residues. The V gene lost 5 bases and the J gene lost 3 bases, with 11 bases spanning the gap. The germline V gene encodes CDR1 MDHEN and CDR2 SYDVKM. J is TRBJ2-7 and V is TRBV28; D gene uncertain. The material sequenced was naive CD8+ T cells sorted from blood. The sequence came from a woman in her 30s in good health. Here the CDR3 DNA reads TGTGCCAGCAGTCTTCCCCGGAGCTACGAGCAGTACTTC. Its translation is CASSLPRSYEQYF. The variable domain in full, completed from reference TRBV28 and TRBJ2-7, reads DVKVTQSSRYLVKRTGEKVFLECVQDMDHENMFWYRQDPGLGLRLIYFSYDVKMKEKGDIPEGYSVSREKKERFSLILESASTNQTSMYLCASSLPRSYEQYFGPGTRLTVT.